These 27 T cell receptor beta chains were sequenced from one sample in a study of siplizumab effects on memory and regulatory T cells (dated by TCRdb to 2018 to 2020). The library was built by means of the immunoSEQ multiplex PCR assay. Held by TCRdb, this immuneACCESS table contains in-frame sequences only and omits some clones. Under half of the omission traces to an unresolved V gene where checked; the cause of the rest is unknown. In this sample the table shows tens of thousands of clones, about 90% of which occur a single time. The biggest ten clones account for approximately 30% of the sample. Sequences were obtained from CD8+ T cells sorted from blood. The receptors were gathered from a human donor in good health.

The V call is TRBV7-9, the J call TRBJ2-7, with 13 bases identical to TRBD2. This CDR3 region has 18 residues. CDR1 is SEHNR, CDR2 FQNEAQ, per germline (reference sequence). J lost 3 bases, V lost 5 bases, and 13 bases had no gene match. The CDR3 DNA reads TGTGCCAGCAGCCCGAGGACTAGCGGGAGTTCCTCTTACTACGAGCAGTACTTC. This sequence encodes CASSPRTSGSSSYYEQYF.

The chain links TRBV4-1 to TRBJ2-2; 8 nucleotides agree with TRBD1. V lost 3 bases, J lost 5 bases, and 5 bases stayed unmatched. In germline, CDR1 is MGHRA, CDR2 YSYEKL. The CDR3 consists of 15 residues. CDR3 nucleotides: TGCGCCAGCAGCCAGTGGACAGGGAATACCGGGGAGCTGTTTTTT. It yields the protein CASSQWTGNTGELFF.

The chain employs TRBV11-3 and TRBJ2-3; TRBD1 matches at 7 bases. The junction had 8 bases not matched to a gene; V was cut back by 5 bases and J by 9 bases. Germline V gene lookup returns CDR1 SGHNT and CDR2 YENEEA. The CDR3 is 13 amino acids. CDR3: CASSPGQVGTQYF. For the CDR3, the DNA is TGTGCCAGCAGCCCAGGACAGGTGGGGACGCAGTATTTT.

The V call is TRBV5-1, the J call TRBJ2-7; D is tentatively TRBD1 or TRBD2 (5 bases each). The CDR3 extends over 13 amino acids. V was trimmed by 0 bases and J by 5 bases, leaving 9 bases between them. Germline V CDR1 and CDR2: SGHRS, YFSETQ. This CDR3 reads CASSLGLGDEQYF. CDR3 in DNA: TGCGCCAGCAGCTTGGGCCTGGGGGACGAGCAGTACTTC.

The CDR3 DNA sequence: TGCAGCGTTGTATCTACGGCAACCTACGAGCAGTACTTC. Protein: CSVVSTATYEQYF. This chain uses TRBV29-1 with TRBJ2-7; no clear D. The V end was cut by 4 bases, the J end by 2 bases, with 12 bases between. The CDR3 has 13 amino acids. Germline V gene sequence: CDR1 SQVTM, CDR2 ANQGSEA.

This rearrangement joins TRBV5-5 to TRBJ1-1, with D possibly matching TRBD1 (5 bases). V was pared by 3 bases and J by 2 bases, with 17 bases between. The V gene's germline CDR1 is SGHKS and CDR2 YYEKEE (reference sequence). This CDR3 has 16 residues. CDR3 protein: CASSSRQQATNTEAFF. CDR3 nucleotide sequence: TGTGCCAGCAGCTCCCGCCAACAGGCGACTAACACTGAAGCTTTCTTT. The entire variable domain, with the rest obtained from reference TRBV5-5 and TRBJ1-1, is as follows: DAGVTQSPTHLIKTRGQQVTLRCSPISGHKSVSWYQQVLGQGPQFIFQYYEKEERGRGNFPDRFSARQFPNYSSELNVNALLLGDSALYLCASSSRQQATNTEAFFGQGTRLTVV.

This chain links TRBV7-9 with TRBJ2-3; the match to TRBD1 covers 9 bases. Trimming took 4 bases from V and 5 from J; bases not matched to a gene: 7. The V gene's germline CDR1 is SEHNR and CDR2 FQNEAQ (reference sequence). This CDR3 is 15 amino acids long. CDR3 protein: CASSSPGDRVDTQYF. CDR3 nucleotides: TGTGCCAGCAGCTCCCCAGGGGACAGGGTAGATACGCAGTATTTT.

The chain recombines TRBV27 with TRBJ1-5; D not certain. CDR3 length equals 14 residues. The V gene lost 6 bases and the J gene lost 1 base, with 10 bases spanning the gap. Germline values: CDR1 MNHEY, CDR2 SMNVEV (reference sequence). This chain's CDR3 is CASRTVLSNQPQHF. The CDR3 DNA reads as TGTGCCAGCAGAACAGTGTTGAGCAATCAGCCCCAGCATTTT.

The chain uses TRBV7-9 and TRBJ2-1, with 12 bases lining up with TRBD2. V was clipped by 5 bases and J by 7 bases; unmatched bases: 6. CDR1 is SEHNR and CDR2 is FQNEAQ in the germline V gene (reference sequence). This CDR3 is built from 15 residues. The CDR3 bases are TGTGCCAGCAGCCCGCCTAGCGGGGGGGTGAATGAGCAGTTCTTC. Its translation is CASSPPSGGVNEQFF. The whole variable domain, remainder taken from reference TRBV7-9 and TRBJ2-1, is DTGVSQNPRHKITKRGQNVTFRCDPISEHNRLYWYRQTLGQGPEFLTYFQNEAQLEKSRLLSDRFSAERPKGSFSTLEIQRTEQGDSAMYLCASSPPSGGVNEQFFGPGTRLTVL.

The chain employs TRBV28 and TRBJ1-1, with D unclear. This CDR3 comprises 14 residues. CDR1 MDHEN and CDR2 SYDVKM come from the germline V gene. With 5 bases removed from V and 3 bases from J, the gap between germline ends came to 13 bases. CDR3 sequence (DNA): TGTGCCAGCAGTGCTGCAGTTCCGGACACTGAAGCTTTCTTT. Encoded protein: CASSAAVPDTEAFF.

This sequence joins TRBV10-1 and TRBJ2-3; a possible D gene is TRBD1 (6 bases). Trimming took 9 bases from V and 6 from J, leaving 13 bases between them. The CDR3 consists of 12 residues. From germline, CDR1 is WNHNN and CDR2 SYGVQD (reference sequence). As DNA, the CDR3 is TGCGCCAGAATAACAGGGTTGGATACGCAGTATTTT. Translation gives CARITGLDTQYF.

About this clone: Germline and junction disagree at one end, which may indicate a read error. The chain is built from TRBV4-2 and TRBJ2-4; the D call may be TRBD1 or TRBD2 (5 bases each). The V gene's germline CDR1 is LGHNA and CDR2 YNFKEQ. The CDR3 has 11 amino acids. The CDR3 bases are TGTGCCAGCAGCCAGCCGGGACCCCTAATCTTC. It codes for CASSQPGPLIF.

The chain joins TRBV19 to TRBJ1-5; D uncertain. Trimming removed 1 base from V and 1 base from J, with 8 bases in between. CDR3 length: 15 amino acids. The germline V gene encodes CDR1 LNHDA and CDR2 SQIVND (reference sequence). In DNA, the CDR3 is TGTGCCAGTAGTATAGGACGGCGGAGCAATCAGCCCCAGCATTTT. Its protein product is CASSIGRRSNQPQHF.

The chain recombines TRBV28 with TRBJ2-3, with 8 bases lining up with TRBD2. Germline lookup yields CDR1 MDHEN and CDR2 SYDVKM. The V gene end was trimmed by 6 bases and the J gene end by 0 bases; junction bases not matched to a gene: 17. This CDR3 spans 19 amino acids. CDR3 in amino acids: CASSPPLRSGRPSTDTQYF. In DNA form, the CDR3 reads TGTGCCAGCAGCCCCCCTTTGCGGAGCGGGAGACCCAGCACAGATACGCAGTATTTT.

The chain's CDR3 is CASSLTSNEQFF. CDR3 DNA: TGCGCCAGCAGCTTGACTAGCAATGAGCAGTTCTTC. This chain connects TRBV5-1 to TRBJ2-1; TRBD2 is a possible D gene (5 bases). Germline CDR1 and CDR2: SGHRS and YFSETQ. CDR3 size: 12 residues. Deletions cut 1 base from V and 6 bases from J, with 5 bases between.

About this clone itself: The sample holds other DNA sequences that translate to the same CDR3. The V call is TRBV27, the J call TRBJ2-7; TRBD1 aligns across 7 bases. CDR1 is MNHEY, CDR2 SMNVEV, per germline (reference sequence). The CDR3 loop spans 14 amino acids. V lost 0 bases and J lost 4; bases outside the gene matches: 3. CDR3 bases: TGTGCCAGCAGTTTATCAGGGGGCTCGTACGAGCAGTACTTC. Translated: CASSLSGGSYEQYF.

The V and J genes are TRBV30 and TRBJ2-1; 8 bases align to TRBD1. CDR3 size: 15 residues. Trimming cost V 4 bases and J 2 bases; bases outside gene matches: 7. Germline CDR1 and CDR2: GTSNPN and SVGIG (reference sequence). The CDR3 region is CAWMPDRVTYNEQFF. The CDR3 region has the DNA TGTGCCTGGATGCCGGACAGGGTGACCTACAATGAGCAGTTCTTC.

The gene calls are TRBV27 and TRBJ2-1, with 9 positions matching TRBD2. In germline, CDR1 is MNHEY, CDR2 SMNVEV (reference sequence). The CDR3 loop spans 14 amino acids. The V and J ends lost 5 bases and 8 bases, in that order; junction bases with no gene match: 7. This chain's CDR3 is CASSHSGRGDEQFF. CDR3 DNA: TGTGCCAGCAGTCATAGCGGGAGAGGCGATGAGCAGTTCTTC.

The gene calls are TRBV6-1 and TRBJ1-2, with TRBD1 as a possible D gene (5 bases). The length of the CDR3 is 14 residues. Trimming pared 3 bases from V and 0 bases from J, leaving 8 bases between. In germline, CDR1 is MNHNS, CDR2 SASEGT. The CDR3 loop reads CASSEGDTNYGYTF. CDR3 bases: TGTGCCAGCAGTGAGGGGGATACTAACTATGGCTACACCTTC.

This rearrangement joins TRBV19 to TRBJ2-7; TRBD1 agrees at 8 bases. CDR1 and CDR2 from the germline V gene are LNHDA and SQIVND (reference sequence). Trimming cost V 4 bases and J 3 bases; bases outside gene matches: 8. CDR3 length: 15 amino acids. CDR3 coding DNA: TGTGCCAGTAGTACCGGGACAGGAGCCGTCTACGAGCAGTACTTC. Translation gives CASSTGTGAVYEQYF.

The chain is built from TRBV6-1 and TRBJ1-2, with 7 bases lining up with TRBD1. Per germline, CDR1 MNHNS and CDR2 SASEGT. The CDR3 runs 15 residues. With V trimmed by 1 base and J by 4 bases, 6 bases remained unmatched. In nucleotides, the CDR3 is TGTGCCAGCAGTGAAGAGGGGGGACAGCTCTATGGCTACACCTTC. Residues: CASSEEGGQLYGYTF.

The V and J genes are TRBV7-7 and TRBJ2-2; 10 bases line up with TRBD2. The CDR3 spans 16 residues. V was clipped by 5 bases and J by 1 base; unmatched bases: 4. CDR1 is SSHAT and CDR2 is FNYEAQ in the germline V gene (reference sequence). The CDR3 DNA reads TGTGCCAGCAGCCTTTTAGCGGGGGGGAACACCGGGGAGCTGTTTTTT. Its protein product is CASSLLAGGNTGELFF.

The CDR3 reads CASSPRTRLSEQYF. Written as DNA, the CDR3 is TGTGCCAGCAGTCCCCGGACCAGGCTAAGCGAGCAGTACTTC. The chain joins TRBV6-1 to TRBJ2-7; D unclear. Trimming pared 5 bases from V and 6 bases from J, leaving 17 bases between. This CDR3 region has 14 residues. From germline, CDR1 is MNHNS and CDR2 SASEGT.

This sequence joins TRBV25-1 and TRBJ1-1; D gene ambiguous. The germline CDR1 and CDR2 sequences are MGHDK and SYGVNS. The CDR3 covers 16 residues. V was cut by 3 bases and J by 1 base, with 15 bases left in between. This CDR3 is CASSDNTGYRNTEAFF. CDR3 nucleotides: TGTGCCAGCAGTGATAACACGGGTTATCGGAACACTGAAGCTTTCTTT. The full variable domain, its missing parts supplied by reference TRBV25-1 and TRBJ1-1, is EADIYQTPRYLVIGTGKKITLECSQTMGHDKMYWYQQDPGMELHLIHYSYGVNSTEKGDLSSESTVSRIRTEHFPLTLESARPSHTSQYLCASSDNTGYRNTEAFFGQGTRLTVV.

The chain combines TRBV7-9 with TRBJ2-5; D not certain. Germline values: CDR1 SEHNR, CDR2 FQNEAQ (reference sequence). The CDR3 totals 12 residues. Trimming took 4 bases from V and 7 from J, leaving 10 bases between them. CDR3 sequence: CASSSPLGTQYF. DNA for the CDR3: TGTGCCAGCAGCTCCCCCTTGGGGACCCAGTACTTC.

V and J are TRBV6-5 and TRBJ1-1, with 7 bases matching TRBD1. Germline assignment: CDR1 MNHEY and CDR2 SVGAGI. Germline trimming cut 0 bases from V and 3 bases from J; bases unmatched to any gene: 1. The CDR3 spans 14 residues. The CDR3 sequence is CASSYSGQHTEAFF. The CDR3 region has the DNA TGTGCCAGCAGTTACTCGGGACAGCACACTGAAGCTTTCTTT.

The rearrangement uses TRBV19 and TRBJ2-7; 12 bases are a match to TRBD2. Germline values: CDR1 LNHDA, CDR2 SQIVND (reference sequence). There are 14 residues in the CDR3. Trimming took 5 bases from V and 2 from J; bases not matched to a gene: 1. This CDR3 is CASSSSGGAYEQYF. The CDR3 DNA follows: TGTGCCAGTAGTTCTAGCGGGGGGGCCTACGAGCAGTACTTC.